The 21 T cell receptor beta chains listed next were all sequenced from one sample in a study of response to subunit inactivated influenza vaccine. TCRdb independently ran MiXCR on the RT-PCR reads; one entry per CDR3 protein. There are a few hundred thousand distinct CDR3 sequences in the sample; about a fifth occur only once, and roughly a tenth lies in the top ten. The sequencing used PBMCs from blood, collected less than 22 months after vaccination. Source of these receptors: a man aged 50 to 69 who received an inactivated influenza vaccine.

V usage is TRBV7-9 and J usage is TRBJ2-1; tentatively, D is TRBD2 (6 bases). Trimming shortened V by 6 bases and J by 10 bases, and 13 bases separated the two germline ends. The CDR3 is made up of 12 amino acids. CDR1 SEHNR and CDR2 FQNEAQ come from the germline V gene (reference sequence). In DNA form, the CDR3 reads TGTGCCAGCAGTCTCTCGGCGGGGGAGCAGTTCTTC. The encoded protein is CASSLSAGEQFF.

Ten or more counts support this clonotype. DNA for the CDR3: TGCAGTGCTAAGGACAGGGCGAAGGCTTTCTTT. Its protein product is CSAKDRAKAFF. V usage is TRBV20-1 and J usage is TRBJ1-1; 8 bases fit TRBD1. The CDR3 has 11 amino acids. The junction had 6 bases not matched to a gene; V was cut back by 4 bases and J by 11 bases. Germline loops: CDR1 DFQATT, CDR2 SNEGSKA (reference sequence).

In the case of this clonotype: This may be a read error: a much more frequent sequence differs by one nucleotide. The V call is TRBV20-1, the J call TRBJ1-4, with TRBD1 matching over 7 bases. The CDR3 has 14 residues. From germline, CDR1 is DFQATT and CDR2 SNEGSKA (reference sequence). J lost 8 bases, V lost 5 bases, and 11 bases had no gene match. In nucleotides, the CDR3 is TGCAGTGCTCAGGTGGGACAGAGGAAGGAAAAACTGTTTTTT. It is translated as CSAQVGQRKEKLFF.

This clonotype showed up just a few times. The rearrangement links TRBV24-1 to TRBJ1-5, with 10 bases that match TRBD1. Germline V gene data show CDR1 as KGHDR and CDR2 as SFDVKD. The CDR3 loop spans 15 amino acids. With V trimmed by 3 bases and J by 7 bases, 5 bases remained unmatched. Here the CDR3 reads CATSDAGTGDQPQHF. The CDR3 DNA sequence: TGTGCCACCAGTGATGCCGGGACAGGGGACCAGCCCCAGCATTTT.

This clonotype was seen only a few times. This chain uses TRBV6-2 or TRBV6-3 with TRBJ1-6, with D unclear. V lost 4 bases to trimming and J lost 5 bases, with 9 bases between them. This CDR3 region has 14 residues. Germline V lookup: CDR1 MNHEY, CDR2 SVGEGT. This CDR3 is CASSLHVDNSPLHF. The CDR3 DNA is TGTGCCAGCAGTTTACACGTGGATAATTCACCCCTCCACTTT.

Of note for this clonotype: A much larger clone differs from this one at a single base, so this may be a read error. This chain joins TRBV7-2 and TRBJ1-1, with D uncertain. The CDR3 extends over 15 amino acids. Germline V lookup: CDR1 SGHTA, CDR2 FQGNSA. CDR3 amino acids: CASSYTTGSNTAAFF. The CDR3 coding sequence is TGTGCCAGCAGCTATACCACCGGGTCCAACACTGCAGCTTTCTTT.

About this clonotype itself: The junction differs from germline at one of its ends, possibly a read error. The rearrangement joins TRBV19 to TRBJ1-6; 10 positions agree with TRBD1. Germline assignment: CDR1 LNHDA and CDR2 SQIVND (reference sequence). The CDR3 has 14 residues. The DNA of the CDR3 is TGTGCCAGTAGTAACCGGGACAGGGGTTCAGCCCTCCACTTT. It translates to CASSNRDRGSALHF.

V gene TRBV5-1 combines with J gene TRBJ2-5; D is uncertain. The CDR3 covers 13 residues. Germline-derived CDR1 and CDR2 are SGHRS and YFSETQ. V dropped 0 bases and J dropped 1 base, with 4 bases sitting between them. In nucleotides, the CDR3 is TGCGCCAGCAGCTTGGAAGTCCAAGAGACCCAGTACTTC. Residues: CASSLEVQETQYF.

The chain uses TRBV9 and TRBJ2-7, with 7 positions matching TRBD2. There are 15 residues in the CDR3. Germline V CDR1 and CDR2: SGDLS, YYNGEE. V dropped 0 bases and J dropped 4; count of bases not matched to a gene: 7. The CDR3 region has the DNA TGTGCCAGCAGCGTAGGGGGAGGGGAGTCGTACGAGCAGTACTTC. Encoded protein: CASSVGGGESYEQYF.

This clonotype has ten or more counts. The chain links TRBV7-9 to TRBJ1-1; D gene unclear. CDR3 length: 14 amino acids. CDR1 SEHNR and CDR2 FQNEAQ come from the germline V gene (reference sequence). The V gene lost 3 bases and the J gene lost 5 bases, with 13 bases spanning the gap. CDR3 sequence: CASSLSGGRTEAFF. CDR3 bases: TGTGCCAGCAGCTTGTCGGGAGGAAGAACTGAAGCTTTCTTT.

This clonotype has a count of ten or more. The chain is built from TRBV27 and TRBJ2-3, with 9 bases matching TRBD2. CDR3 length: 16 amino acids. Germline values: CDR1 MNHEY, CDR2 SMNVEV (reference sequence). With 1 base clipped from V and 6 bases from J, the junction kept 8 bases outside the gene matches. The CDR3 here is CASSLLVSGGRDTQYF. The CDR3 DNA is TGTGCCAGCAGTTTATTAGTTAGCGGGGGACGGGATACGCAGTATTTT.

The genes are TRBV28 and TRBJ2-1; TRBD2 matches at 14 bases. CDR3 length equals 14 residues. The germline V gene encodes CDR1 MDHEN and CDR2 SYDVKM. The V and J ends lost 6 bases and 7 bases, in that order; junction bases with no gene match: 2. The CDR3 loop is CASRGTSGRNEQFF. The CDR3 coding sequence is TGTGCCAGCAGAGGGACTAGCGGGAGAAATGAGCAGTTCTTC.

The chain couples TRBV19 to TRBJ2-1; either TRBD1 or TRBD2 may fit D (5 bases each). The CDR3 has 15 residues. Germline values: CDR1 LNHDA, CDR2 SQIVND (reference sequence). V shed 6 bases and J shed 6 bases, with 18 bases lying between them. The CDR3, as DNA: TGTGCCAGTAGACCAACCCGGGGCTTAGGCAATGAGCAGTTCTTC. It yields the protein CASRPTRGLGNEQFF.

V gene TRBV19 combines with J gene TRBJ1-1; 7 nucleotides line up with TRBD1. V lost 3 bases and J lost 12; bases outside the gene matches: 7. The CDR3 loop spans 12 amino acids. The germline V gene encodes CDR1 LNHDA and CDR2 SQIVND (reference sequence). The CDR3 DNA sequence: TGTGCCAGTAGTATGTTACAGGGGAGGACTTTCTTT. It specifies CASSMLQGRTFF.

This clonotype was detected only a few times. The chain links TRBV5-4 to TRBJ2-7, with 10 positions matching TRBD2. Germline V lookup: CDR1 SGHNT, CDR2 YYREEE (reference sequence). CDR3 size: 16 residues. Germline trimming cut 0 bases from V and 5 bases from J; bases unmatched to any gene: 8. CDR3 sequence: CASSLDPTSGNDEQYF. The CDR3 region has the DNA TGTGCCAGCAGCTTGGATCCTACTAGCGGGAACGACGAGCAGTACTTC. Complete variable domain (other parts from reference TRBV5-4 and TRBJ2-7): ETGVTQSPTHLIKTRGQQVTLRCSSQSGHNTVSWYQQALGQGPQFIFQYYREEENGRGNFPPRFSGLQFPNYSSELNVNALELDDSALYLCASSLDPTSGNDEQYFGPGTRLTVT.

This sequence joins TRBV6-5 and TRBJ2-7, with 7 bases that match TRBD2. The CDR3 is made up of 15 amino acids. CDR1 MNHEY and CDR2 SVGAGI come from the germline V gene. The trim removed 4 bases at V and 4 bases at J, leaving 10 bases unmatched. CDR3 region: CASSSSASGVYEQYF. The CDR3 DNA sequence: TGTGCCAGCAGTTCCAGTGCTAGCGGAGTTTACGAGCAGTACTTC.

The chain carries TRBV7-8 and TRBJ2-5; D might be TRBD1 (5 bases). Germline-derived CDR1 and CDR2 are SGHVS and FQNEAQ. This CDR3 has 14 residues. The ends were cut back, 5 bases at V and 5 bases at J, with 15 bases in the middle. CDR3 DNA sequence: TGTGCCAGCAGCCCTGGGCCAGGGTTGGAGACCCAGTACTTC. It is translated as CASSPGPGLETQYF.

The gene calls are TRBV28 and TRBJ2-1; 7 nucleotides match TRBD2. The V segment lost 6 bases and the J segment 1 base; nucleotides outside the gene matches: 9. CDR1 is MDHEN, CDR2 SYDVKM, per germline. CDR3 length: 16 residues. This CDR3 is CASRVLAAGSYNEQFF. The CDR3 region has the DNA TGTGCCAGCAGAGTTCTAGCGGCGGGTTCCTACAATGAGCAGTTCTTC.

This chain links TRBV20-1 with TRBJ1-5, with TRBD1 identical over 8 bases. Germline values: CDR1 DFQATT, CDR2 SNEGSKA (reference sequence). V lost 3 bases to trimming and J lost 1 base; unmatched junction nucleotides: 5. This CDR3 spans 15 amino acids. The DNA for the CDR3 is TGCAGTGCTAGGGGACAGGTCGGGAGCAATCAGCCCCAGCATTTT. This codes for CSARGQVGSNQPQHF.

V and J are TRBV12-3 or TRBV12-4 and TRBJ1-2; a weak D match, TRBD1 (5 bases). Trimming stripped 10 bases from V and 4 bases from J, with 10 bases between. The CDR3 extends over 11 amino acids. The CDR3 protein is CANSDSYGYTF. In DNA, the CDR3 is TGTGCCAACTCAGACAGCTATGGCTACACCTTC.

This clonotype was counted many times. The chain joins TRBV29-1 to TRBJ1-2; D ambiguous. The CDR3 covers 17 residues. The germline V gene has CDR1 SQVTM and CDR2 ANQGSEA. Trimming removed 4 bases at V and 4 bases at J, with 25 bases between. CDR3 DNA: TGCAGCGTTGGGATTAATCGGGAACCCCTCCGGGCCTATGGCTACACCTTC. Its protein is CSVGINREPLRAYGYTF.